Presented here are 14 T cell receptor beta chains from one specimen sequenced in a study of CXCR3-negative and CXCR3-positive naive CD8 T cells. Study-wide points: Higher TRB CDR3 hydrophobicity marked CXCR3-positive naive cells relative to CXCR3-negative naive cells.

These receptors have no known antigen. Libraries were UMI-labeled 5' RACE TRB cDNA. One entry per CDR3 protein, without DNA, is what TCRdb gives after re-calling the 5' RACE reads. This repertoire comprises some 140,000 distinct CDR3 sequences; its ten largest clones make up 0.41%. Input material: naive CXCR3+ CD8+ T cells from blood. As for subset: CD45RO-CCR7+CD27+CD95- naive CD8+ T cells expressing CXCR3 (TNR3+). The receptors derive from a human donor in good health. Some clones in this sample may be carry-over from other donors' samples.

The chain combines TRBV29-1 with TRBJ2-3; TCRdb's assignment of TRBD1 cannot be checked, as there is no DNA. From germline, CDR1 is SQVTM and CDR2 ANQGSEA. The CDR3 runs to 14 residues. CDR3 sequence: CSVDQTGGADTQYF.

The genes are TRBV7-9 and TRBJ2-7. Per the germline V gene, CDR1 is SEHNR and CDR2 is FQNEAQ (reference sequence). CDR3 length: 15 residues. This CDR3 is CASSLETGISYEQYF.

V is TRBV6-6 and J is TRBJ1-1; TCRdb outputs TRBD1, but without DNA this stays unchecked. Germline-derived CDR1 and CDR2 are MNHNY and SVGAGI (reference sequence). CDR3 length equals 18 residues. The CDR3 sequence is CASSYRRRDSYMNTEAFF.

V and J are TRBV4-3 and TRBJ2-5. The CDR3 covers 14 residues. CDR1 LGHNA and CDR2 YSLEER come from the germline V gene. CDR3 sequence: CASSQDQTEETQYF.

This rearrangement joins TRBV27 to TRBJ2-1; the TRBD2 assignment by TCRdb is unverifiable without DNA. Germline-derived CDR1 and CDR2 are MNHEY and SMNVEV (reference sequence). This CDR3 region has 16 residues. The chain's CDR3 is CASSPQIAGTYNEQFF.

This chain connects TRBV27 to TRBJ2-7. Germline V lookup: CDR1 MNHEY, CDR2 SMNVEV (reference sequence). The CDR3 extends over 13 amino acids. The CDR3 reads CASALSRSYEQYF.

V gene TRBV13 combines with J gene TRBJ2-6. The CDR3 is 15 amino acids. Germline V lookup: CDR1 PRHDT, CDR2 FYEKMQ (reference sequence). This chain's CDR3 is CASSFGVTGANVLTF.

This chain links TRBV4-1 with TRBJ2-1; the TRBD1 assignment by TCRdb is unverifiable without DNA. The CDR3 length is 15 residues. The germline V gene encodes CDR1 MGHRA and CDR2 YSYEKL. This chain's CDR3 is CASDTDGDPGNEQFF.

V gene TRBV9 combines with J gene TRBJ1-2; there is no DNA to check the TCRdb D call of TRBD1. Germline-derived CDR1 and CDR2 are SGDLS and YYNGEE. This CDR3 is built from 13 residues. The CDR3 here is CASSASGTYGYTF.

The chain employs TRBV28 and TRBJ1-5; TCRdb selects TRBD1, and the lack of DNA leaves this call unchecked. Germline V gene lookup returns CDR1 MDHEN and CDR2 SYDVKM. The CDR3 covers 14 residues. This CDR3 is CASSWGPLHQPQHF.

CDR3 protein: CASSFDALRDTQYF. The rearrangement uses TRBV5-1 and TRBJ2-3. The germline V gene encodes CDR1 SGHRS and CDR2 YFSETQ. CDR3 length: 14 amino acids.

Here the CDR3 reads CASSRQGFNNEQFF. The V call is TRBV4-1, the J call TRBJ2-1; TCRdb's assignment of TRBD1 cannot be checked, as there is no DNA. The CDR3 loop spans 14 amino acids. Per germline, CDR1 MGHRA and CDR2 YSYEKL.

This sequence joins TRBV28 and TRBJ2-1; the TCRdb call, TRBD2, lacks DNA for checking. Per the germline V gene, CDR1 is MDHEN and CDR2 is SYDVKM. The length of the CDR3 is 17 residues. The CDR3 loop is CASSLLGGGAFYNEQFF.

V and J are TRBV6-5 and TRBJ2-5; TCRdb calls TRBD2, which cannot be checked without DNA. The CDR3 consists of 17 residues. The germline CDR1 and CDR2 sequences are MNHEY and SVGAGI. CDR3 in amino acids: CASPSCRSVAGGETQYF.